This T cell receptor beta chain was recovered during a study of T cell responses to AZD1222 COVID-19 vaccine. Germline V gives CDR1 LNHDA, CDR2 SQIVND (reference sequence). V gave up 5 bases and J gave up 5 bases; unmatched junction bases: 3. The CDR3 runs 13 residues. As concerns this clone: The target antigen is unknown.

The method was immunoSEQ multiplex PCR; TCRdb's version includes in-frame clones alone and lacks a portion of them. The table records under 95,000 clones, around nine tenths of them present only once. Study observations and caveats: Repertoire samples came only from after the peak T cell response.

The input for sequencing was peripheral blood, taken 28 days after the second AZD1222 dose. The rearrangement links TRBV19 to TRBJ2-5; 9 bases fit TRBD1. This receptor was taken from an adult who received the AZD1222 COVID-19 vaccine. CDR3 loop: CASSAGQGETQYF. For the CDR3, the DNA is TGTGCCAGTAGTGCGGGACAGGGCGAGACCCAGTACTTC.